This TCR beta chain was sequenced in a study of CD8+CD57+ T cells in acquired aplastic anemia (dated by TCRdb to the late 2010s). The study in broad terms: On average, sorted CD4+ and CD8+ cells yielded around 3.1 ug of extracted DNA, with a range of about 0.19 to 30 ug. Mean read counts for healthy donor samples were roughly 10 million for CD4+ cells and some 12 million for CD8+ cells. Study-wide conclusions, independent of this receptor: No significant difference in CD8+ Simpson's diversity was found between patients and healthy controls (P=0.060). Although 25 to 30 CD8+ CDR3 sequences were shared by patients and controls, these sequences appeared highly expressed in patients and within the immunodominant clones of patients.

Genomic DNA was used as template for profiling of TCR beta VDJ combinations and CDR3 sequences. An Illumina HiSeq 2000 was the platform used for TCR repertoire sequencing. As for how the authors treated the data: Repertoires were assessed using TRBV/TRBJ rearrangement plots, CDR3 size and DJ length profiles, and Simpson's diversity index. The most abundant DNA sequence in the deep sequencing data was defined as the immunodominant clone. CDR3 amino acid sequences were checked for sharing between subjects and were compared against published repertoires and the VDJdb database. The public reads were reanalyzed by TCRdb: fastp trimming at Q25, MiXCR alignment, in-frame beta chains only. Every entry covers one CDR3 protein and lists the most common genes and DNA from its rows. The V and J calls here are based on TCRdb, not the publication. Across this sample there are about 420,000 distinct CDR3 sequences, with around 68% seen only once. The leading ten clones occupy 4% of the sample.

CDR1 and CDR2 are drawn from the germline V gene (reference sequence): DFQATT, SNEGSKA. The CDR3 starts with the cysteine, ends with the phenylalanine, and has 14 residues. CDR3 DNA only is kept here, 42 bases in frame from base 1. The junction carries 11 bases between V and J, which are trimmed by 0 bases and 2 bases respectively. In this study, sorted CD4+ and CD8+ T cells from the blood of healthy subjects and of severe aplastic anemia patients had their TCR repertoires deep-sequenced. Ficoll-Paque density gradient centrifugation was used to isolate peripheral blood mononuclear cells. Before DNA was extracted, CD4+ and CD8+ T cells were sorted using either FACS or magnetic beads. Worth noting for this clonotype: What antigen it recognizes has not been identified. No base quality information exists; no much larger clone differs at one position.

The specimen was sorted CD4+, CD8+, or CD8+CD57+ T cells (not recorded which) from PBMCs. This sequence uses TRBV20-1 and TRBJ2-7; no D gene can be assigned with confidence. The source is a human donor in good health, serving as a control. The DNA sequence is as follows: TGCAGTGCTAGAGATGAAGGGCAAGCCTACGAGCAGTACTTC. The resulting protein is CSARDEGQAYEQYF.